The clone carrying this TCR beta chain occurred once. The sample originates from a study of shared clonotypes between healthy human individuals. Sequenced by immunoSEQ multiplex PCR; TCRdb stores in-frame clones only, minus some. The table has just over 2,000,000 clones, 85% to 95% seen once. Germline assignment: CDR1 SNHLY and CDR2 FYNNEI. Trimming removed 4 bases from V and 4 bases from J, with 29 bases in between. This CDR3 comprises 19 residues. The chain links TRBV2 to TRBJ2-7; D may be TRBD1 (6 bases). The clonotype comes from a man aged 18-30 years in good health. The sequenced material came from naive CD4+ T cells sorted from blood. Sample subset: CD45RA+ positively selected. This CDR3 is CASSVAGGLKPTPIYEQYF. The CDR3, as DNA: TGTGCCAGCAGTGTCGCTGGGGGCTTGAAACCCACACCCATTTACGAGCAGTACTTC. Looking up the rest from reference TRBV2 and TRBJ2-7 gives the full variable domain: EPEVTQTPSHQVTQMGQEVILRCVPISNHLYFYWYRQILGQKVEFLVSFYNNEISEKSEIFDDQFSVERPDGSNFTLKIRSTKLEDSAMYFCASSVAGGLKPTPIYEQYFGPGTRLTVT.